This T cell receptor (beta chain) appears in the sequencing data of a study of blood T cell repertoires in COVID-19 (dated by TCRdb to 2019 to 2021). Study-level background: Samples covering the acute and convalescent phases of COVID-19 were provided by collaborators in the United States, Italy and Spain. Where HLA class I and class II types were available, the types were taken from metadata supplied by the sample provider, not from assay-based typing. The repertoires were released in a freely available public database intended as a resource for research on the immune response to SARS-CoV-2. Sample metadata almost always included a de-identified subject ID, COVID-19 status, age in years and sex. Deeply sampled blood TCRbeta repertoires from subjects exposed to, actively infected with, or recovered from COVID-19 were included in the dataset. The prospective study material was composed of cDNA or gDNA derived from T cells, B-cell-depleted T cells, or PBMCs. The samples were drawn from two sources: the first 160 participants of the ongoing ImmuneRACE study, and 1,254 subjects contributed by 6 global collaborators. The investigation overall reported the following: Clinical and demographic metadata were provided uncurated, with the amount varying by source and participant.

CDR1 and CDR2 are read off the germline V gene (reference sequence) as LNHDA and SQIVND. Trimming at the junction amounts to 3 bases on V and 3 bases on J, and the germline ends lie 15 bases apart. The CDR3 starts with the cysteine, ends with the phenylalanine, and has 16 residues. Just the 48-base CDR3 DNA is kept, in frame starting at base 1. Remarks on this clone: Its antigen is currently not known. Qualities for individual bases were not recorded, and no much larger clone is one base off.

Participants in the prospective study were aged about 18 to 90 years, lived in 20 to 30 United States geographic areas, and enrolled through a virtual design. In the prospective study, participants were assigned to cohorts based on the clinical history participants reported in a screening survey and a study questionnaire. Exposed participants had been in contact with someone with a PCR-confirmed or clinician-diagnosed COVID-19 case within 2 weeks of study entry. In the prospective study, mobile phlebotomists collected whole blood, serum and a nasopharyngeal or oropharyngeal swab from each participant. Over a roughly 2-month period, participants in the prospective study had the option of providing additional blood draws and questionnaires. Prospective study blood samples were shipped either frozen or at room temperature before DNA extraction. TCRbeta CDR3 regions were amplified from genomic DNA using the immunoSEQ Assay, a bias-controlled multiplex PCR. Processing in the source paper ran as follows. Within the assay, amplification of reference gene primers was used to estimate how many nucleated cells each sample contained. Sequence reads were collapsed and filtered to measure the absolute abundance of every unique TCRbeta CDR3 rearrangement. For each sample, productive Simpson clonality was calculated as the square root of Simpson's diversity index over productive rearrangements. The source is immuneACCESS, and TCRdb retained only in-frame sequences with V and J called. Part of the clones is not carried over; for the studies checked, unresolved V genes explain less than half of this, and the remainder is unexplained. V, J and clone size are taken as reported in that table, and D and trimming were inferred from the DNA itself. The sample table contains about 200,000 clones; only one count was recorded for around 88% of them. The leading ten clones occupy around 4.5% of the sample.

The rearrangement joined TRBV19 to TRBJ2-1; TRBD2 is a possible D gene, resting on 7 matching bases. This receptor was taken from a woman aged 25 to 45 who had been exposed to COVID-19. Sequencing was performed on PBMCs or T cells enriched from blood (not recorded which). The DNA sequence follows: TGTGCCAGTAGTATGGAGACGGGGGGCGTCTACAATGAGCAGTTCTTC. Translated, it gives CASSMETGGVYNEQFF.